The 5 T cell receptor beta chains reported below all come from one sample, sequenced in a study of T cells in Graves' hyperthyroidism and ophthalmopathy (dated by TCRdb to about 2019). The library was made by multiplex PCR. Sequencing was performed on an Illumina HiSeq 2000. TCR beta CDR3 regions were amplified from RNA transcripts. The first round of RT-PCR for the TCR CDR3 was performed with the HTBI primer set and the Qiagen OneStep RT-PCR kit. TCRdb reprocessing: public reads trimmed at Q25 with fastp, clones called with MiXCR, in-frame beta chains kept. Each CDR3 protein appears once, grouped with its most common genes and DNA. In all, the sample holds 550,000 to 800,000 distinct CDR3 sequences, and about 15% of those were seen once. Under 9.5% of the sample is taken by the ten largest. Sequences were obtained from blood. These receptors were obtained from a man aged 18 to 35 with Graves' hyperthyroidism.

This clonotype has just a few counts. The J gene is TRBJ1-2, the V gene TRBV28; 7 nucleotides agree with TRBD1. This CDR3 has 13 amino acids. Germline CDR1 and CDR2: MDHEN and SYDVKM. V shed 4 bases and J 4 bases; nucleotides not matched to a gene: 3. In DNA, the CDR3 is TGTGCCAGCAGTTCACAGGGGACCTATGGCTACACCTTC. This sequence encodes CASSSQGTYGYTF.

There are many counts of this clonotype. The chain joins TRBV18 to TRBJ2-5, with 8 nucleotides matching TRBD2. Trimming at V came to 3 bases and at J to 5 bases, leaving 5 bases not matched to a gene. CDR1 KGHSH and CDR2 LQKENI come from the germline V gene. The CDR3 totals 14 residues. In DNA, the CDR3 is TGTGCCAGCTCACCGGGAGCGGGAGTGGAGACCCAGTACTTC. Its translation: CASSPGAGVETQYF.

The sample holds a few counts of this clonotype. This rearrangement joins TRBV27 to TRBJ2-3; 10 bases match TRBD1. The CDR3 contains 16 residues. Germline CDR1 is MNHEY and CDR2 is SMNVEV (reference sequence). The J segment lost 1 base and the V segment lost 2 bases, leaving 3 bases of the junction unmatched. The CDR3 DNA sequence: TGTGCCAGCAGTTTAATCGGGACAGGGGGCACAGATACGCAGTATTTT. Translated, it gives CASSLIGTGGTDTQYF.

This clonotype was picked up many times. One end of the junction is discordant with germline, which a read error may explain. The rearrangement joins TRBV7-7 to TRBJ2-3; TRBD2 might be the D (6 bases). The CDR3 has 15 amino acids. Germline-derived CDR1 and CDR2 are SSHAT and FNYEAQ (reference sequence). The CDR3 spells CASSLNTGAADTQYF. The CDR3 nucleotides read TGTGCTAGCAGCTTAAATACGGGAGCAGCAGATACGCAGTATTTT.

This clonotype turned up a few times. The V gene is TRBV6-2 or TRBV6-3, the J gene TRBJ2-2; 7 nucleotides line up with TRBD2. The CDR3 has 19 amino acids. With 4 bases clipped from V and 4 bases from J, the junction kept 18 bases outside the gene matches. CDR1 is MNHEY and CDR2 is SVGEGT in the germline V gene. In nucleotides, the CDR3 is TGTGCCAGCAGTTCCTTTCTTAGCGGGTGGAGTGTGATCACCGGGGAGCTGTTTTTT. Its protein is CASSSFLSGWSVITGELFF.